The 25 T cell receptor beta chains below come from one sample, sequenced in a study of HIV-infected patients and healthy controls. All unsorted peripheral T cells were captured because whole blood was used without fractionation. Reverse transcription used around 500 ng RNA and constant-region primers for alpha and beta. Using multiplexing indices, alpha and beta chain libraries were generated apart by chain-specific third strand synthesis. A single record per CDR3 protein comes from TCRdb applying MiXCR to the 5' RACE reads. Seen here are 15,000 to 20,000 distinct CDR3 sequences, roughly 8.2% observed once, and the top ten hold about 2.5%. Sequencing was performed on blood. These receptors originate from an adult in good health.

The V call is TRBV20-1, the J call TRBJ2-4; D may be TRBD2 (6 bases). V lost 5 bases to trimming and J lost 0 bases, with 14 bases between them. The V gene's germline CDR1 is DFQATT and CDR2 SNEGSKA (reference sequence). This CDR3 has 15 amino acids. The CDR3 nucleotides are TGCAGTGCTCCCTTCGGGGGACTAGCCAAAAACATTCAGTACTTC. Amino acids: CSAPFGGLAKNIQYF.

This clonotype came up a few times. The DNA of the CDR3 is TGCAGCGTCGGCCGGACTAGCGGGAGGAATGAGCAGTTCTTC. It is translated as CSVGRTSGRNEQFF. The gene calls are TRBV29-1 and TRBJ2-1; TRBD2 agrees at 14 bases. V shed 6 bases, J shed 7 bases, and the junction held 5 bases outside the gene matches. Germline V gene data show CDR1 as SQVTM and CDR2 as ANQGSEA. The CDR3 is made up of 14 amino acids.

This clonotype was observed many times. The chain couples TRBV12-3 or TRBV12-4 to TRBJ2-5; 8 bases match TRBD1. The CDR3 runs 13 residues. With 6 bases clipped from V and 7 bases from J, the junction kept 7 bases outside the gene matches. The CDR3 DNA is TGTGCCAGCAGCGCAGGGGGCCGGGGGACCCAGTACTTC. The encoded protein is CASSAGGRGTQYF.

The sample holds many counts of this clonotype. This chain joins TRBV5-6 and TRBJ1-3, with TRBD1 identical over 7 bases. CDR3 length equals 16 residues. Trimming at V came to 5 bases and at J to 3 bases, leaving 11 bases not matched to a gene. Germline CDR1 SGHDT, CDR2 YYEEEE. CDR3 bases: TGTGCCAGCAGTCGAATCGCCGGGACAGATGGAAACACCATATATTTT. Amino acids: CASSRIAGTDGNTIYF.

This clonotype was counted only a few times. The genes are TRBV9 and TRBJ2-5; D is ambiguous. The CDR3 spans 14 residues. Germline V CDR1 and CDR2: SGDLS, YYNGEE. The germline V and J ends were trimmed by 0 bases and 2 bases, with 8 bases remaining between them. The CDR3 nucleotides read TGTGCCAGCAGCGTAGAAGGCAGACAAGAGACCCAGTACTTC. This encodes CASSVEGRQETQYF. Together with reference TRBV9 and TRBJ2-5, the CDR3 gives the full variable domain: DSGVTQTPKHLITATGQRVTLRCSPRSGDLSVYWYQQSLDQGLQFLIQYYNGEERAKGNILERFSAQQFPDLHSELNLSSLELGDSALYFCASSVEGRQETQYFGPGTRLLVL.

The chain joins TRBV28 to TRBJ2-7; D remains ambiguous. The CDR3 runs to 14 residues. V was trimmed by 4 bases and J by 3 bases, leaving 13 bases between them. In germline, CDR1 is MDHEN, CDR2 SYDVKM. The CDR3 DNA is TGTGCCAGCAGTTGGGTCGCGACCCACTACGAGCAGTACTTC. It specifies CASSWVATHYEQYF.

This clonotype has ten or more counts. The chain has TRBV7-2 and TRBJ1-2, with D uncertain. The CDR3 loop spans 11 amino acids. Germline V lookup: CDR1 SGHTA, CDR2 FQGNSA. V was pared by 5 bases and J by 1 base, with 2 bases between. The CDR3 is CASSINYGYTF. The CDR3, as DNA: TGTGCCAGCAGCATTAACTATGGCTACACCTTC.

CDR3 protein: CASSPPEKLNTEAFF. The CDR3 nucleotides are TGTGCCAGCAGCCCCCCGGAGAAATTGAACACTGAAGCTTTCTTT. The rearrangement uses TRBV7-9 and TRBJ1-1; unclear D gene. Trimming pared 5 bases from V and 0 bases from J, leaving 13 bases between. Germline-derived CDR1 and CDR2 are SEHNR and FQNEAQ (reference sequence). This CDR3 has 15 residues.

The table lists this clonotype with many counts. The chain carries TRBV11-2 and TRBJ2-1, with D uncertain. V shed 1 base and J shed 10 bases, with 11 bases lying between them. Looked up from germline, CDR1 is SGHAT and CDR2 is FQNNGV. CDR3 size: 13 residues. The CDR3 DNA follows: TGTGCCAGCAGCTTAGGGTACGCAATCGAGCAGTTCTTC. It translates to CASSLGYAIEQFF.

This clonotype was seen ten or more times. This chain joins TRBV11-2 and TRBJ1-4; perhaps TRBD1 as D (5 bases). The V and J ends lost 1 base and 11 bases respectively, with 17 bases between them. There are 15 residues in the CDR3. Germline CDR1 and CDR2: SGHAT and FQNNGV. CDR3 sequence reads: CASSLVEGPGKKLFF. CDR3 sequence (DNA): TGTGCCAGCAGCTTAGTGGAGGGGCCAGGGAAGAAACTGTTTTTT.

The sample holds many counts of this clonotype. The chain joins TRBV14 to TRBJ1-2, with D possibly TRBD1 on 5 matching bases. The V end lost 4 bases, the J end lost 4 bases, and 10 bases lay between the germline ends. Germline V gives CDR1 SGHDN, CDR2 FVKESK. CDR3 length: 13 residues. CDR3 DNA: TGTGCCAGCAGCCTACGACAGAGCTATGGCTACACCTTC. Its protein is CASSLRQSYGYTF.

This clonotype occurred many times. The V gene is TRBV24-1, the J gene TRBJ2-4; D call uncertain. Germline V gives CDR1 KGHDR, CDR2 SFDVKD. CDR3 length: 16 residues. Trimming removed 1 base from V and 0 bases from J, with 9 bases in between. DNA of the CDR3: TGTGCCACCAGTGATTTTCCCAGGCCAGCCAAAAACATTCAGTACTTC. Translating gives CATSDFPRPAKNIQYF.

This clonotype was seen at least ten times. The CDR3 region is CASSYTGLSTDTQYF. CDR3 coding DNA: TGTGCCAGCAGTTACACGGGACTCTCCACAGATACGCAGTATTTT. This rearrangement joins TRBV6-2 or TRBV6-3 to TRBJ2-3, with TRBD2 as a possible D gene (6 bases). The CDR3 contains 15 residues. The germline V and J ends were trimmed by 2 bases and 2 bases, with 11 bases remaining between them. Germline V gene lookup returns CDR1 MNHEY and CDR2 SVGEGT.

This clonotype was detected a few times. The V gene is TRBV7-2, the J gene TRBJ2-3; D perhaps matches TRBD2 (7 bases). Germline CDR1 reads SGHTA; CDR2 reads FQGNSA. The CDR3 sequence is 16 residues long. V lost 3 bases and J 3 bases, leaving 16 bases between the germline ends. CDR3: CASSFLLGGQTDTQYF. The CDR3 bases are TGTGCCAGCAGCTTTCTTCTGGGGGGGCAGACAGATACGCAGTATTTT.

This clonotype was seen ten or more times. The genes are TRBV12-3 or TRBV12-4 and TRBJ2-1, with 13 nucleotides matching TRBD2. The length of the CDR3 is 19 residues. Trimming at V came to 3 bases and at J to 0 bases, leaving 8 bases not matched to a gene. Written as DNA, the CDR3 is TGTGCCAGCAGTTTGACTAGCGGGAGGTTATTAAGCTCCTACAATGAGCAGTTCTTC. Its translation is CASSLTSGRLLSSYNEQFF.

There are a few counts of this clonotype. V and J are TRBV10-3 and TRBJ1-2, with D unclear. V lost 7 bases and J 2 bases, leaving 11 bases between the germline ends. Germline lookup yields CDR1 ENHRY and CDR2 SYGVKD. This CDR3 region has 13 residues. In DNA, the CDR3 is TGTGCCATCAAATCGGACGGAAACTATGGCTACACCTTC. Protein: CAIKSDGNYGYTF.

This clonotype was recorded at least ten times. The chain is built from TRBV19 and TRBJ2-4, with 10 nucleotides matching TRBD1. V gave up 4 bases and J gave up 7 bases; unmatched junction bases: 4. The CDR3 length is 14 residues. The germline V gene encodes CDR1 LNHDA and CDR2 SQIVND (reference sequence). CDR3 nucleotide sequence: TGTGCCAGTAGTAAACCGACAGGGGGCAACATTCAGTACTTC. This translates into CASSKPTGGNIQYF.

At least ten counts were recorded for this clonotype. The chain links TRBV29-1 to TRBJ2-3; D might be TRBD2 (6 bases). Germline V CDR1 and CDR2: SQVTM, ANQGSEA. This CDR3 contains 14 residues. Trimming cost V 0 bases and J 5 bases, with 12 bases left between them. The CDR3 region has the DNA TGCAGCGTTGAAGATAACGCGGGGTTAGATACGCAGTATTTT. Translation: CSVEDNAGLDTQYF.

In this sample, this clonotype is medium-sized. This chain connects TRBV12-3 or TRBV12-4 to TRBJ1-5; 10 nucleotides agree with TRBD1. The ends lost 5 bases at V and 3 bases at J; junction bases unmatched: 4. The CDR3 totals 15 residues. The CDR3 here is CASSPGQGNNQPQHF. The CDR3 DNA sequence: TGTGCCAGCAGTCCGGGACAGGGGAACAATCAGCCCCAGCATTTT.

This clonotype was seen at least ten times. V is TRBV18 and J is TRBJ1-2; weak D call: TRBD1 (5 bases). The CDR3 consists of 15 residues. Germline V lookup: CDR1 KGHSH, CDR2 LQKENI. V dropped 1 base and J dropped 7 bases, with 16 bases sitting between them. The CDR3 sequence: CASSPLQDAKGGYTF. CDR3 sequence (DNA): TGTGCCAGCTCACCACTACAGGATGCTAAGGGTGGCTACACCTTC.

In its sample, this clonotype was seen many times. The J gene is TRBJ2-2, the V gene TRBV3-1; maybe TRBD1 (5 bases). Germline values: CDR1 LGHDT, CDR2 YNNKEL (reference sequence). This CDR3 spans 14 amino acids. V was cut by 8 bases and J by 1 base, with 11 bases left in between. CDR3 sequence (DNA): TGTGCCAGCGGCACAGGATTGAACACCGGGGAGCTGTTTTTT. Its protein is CASGTGLNTGELFF.

This clonotype rates as medium-sized. The V and J genes are TRBV28 and TRBJ2-7, with a tentative D call TRBD2 (5 bases). With 1 base removed from V and 5 bases from J, the gap between germline ends came to 15 bases. The CDR3 sequence is 15 residues long. CDR1 is MDHEN and CDR2 is SYDVKM in the germline V gene. The CDR3 sequence is CASSLFQAPADEQYF. CDR3 coding DNA: TGTGCCAGCAGTTTATTTCAGGCACCAGCGGACGAGCAGTACTTC.

This clonotype is labeled medium-sized (0.01 to 0.1%). V usage is TRBV5-1 and J usage is TRBJ2-3, with D unresolved. V dropped 0 bases and J dropped 2 bases, with 16 bases sitting between them. Germline V gene lookup returns CDR1 SGHRS and CDR2 YFSETQ. This CDR3 has 17 residues. The CDR3 nucleotides are TGCGCCAGCAGCTTGGCCACTATAGAATACCCCACAGATACGCAGTATTTT. Translated, it gives CASSLATIEYPTDTQYF.

This clonotype has a count of ten or more. The chain has TRBV6-6 and TRBJ1-5; D possibly corresponds to TRBD1 (6 bases). This CDR3 spans 14 amino acids. Germline values: CDR1 MNHNY, CDR2 SVGAGI (reference sequence). Deletions cut 6 bases from V and 5 bases from J, with 14 bases between. The CDR3 DNA is TGTGCCAGCAGCAACGGTCCAGGGGATCAGCCCCAGCATTTT. It codes for CASSNGPGDQPQHF.

This clonotype was counted ten times or more. J is TRBJ2-7 and V is TRBV7-9, with D possibly TRBD2 on 6 matching bases. V lost 3 bases and J 4 bases, leaving 16 bases between the germline ends. The CDR3 sequence is 15 residues long. Germline V gene data show CDR1 as SEHNR and CDR2 as FQNEAQ (reference sequence). CDR3: CASSLSRVGGYEQYF. DNA of the CDR3: TGTGCCAGCAGCTTGTCACGAGTTGGGGGGTACGAGCAGTACTTC.